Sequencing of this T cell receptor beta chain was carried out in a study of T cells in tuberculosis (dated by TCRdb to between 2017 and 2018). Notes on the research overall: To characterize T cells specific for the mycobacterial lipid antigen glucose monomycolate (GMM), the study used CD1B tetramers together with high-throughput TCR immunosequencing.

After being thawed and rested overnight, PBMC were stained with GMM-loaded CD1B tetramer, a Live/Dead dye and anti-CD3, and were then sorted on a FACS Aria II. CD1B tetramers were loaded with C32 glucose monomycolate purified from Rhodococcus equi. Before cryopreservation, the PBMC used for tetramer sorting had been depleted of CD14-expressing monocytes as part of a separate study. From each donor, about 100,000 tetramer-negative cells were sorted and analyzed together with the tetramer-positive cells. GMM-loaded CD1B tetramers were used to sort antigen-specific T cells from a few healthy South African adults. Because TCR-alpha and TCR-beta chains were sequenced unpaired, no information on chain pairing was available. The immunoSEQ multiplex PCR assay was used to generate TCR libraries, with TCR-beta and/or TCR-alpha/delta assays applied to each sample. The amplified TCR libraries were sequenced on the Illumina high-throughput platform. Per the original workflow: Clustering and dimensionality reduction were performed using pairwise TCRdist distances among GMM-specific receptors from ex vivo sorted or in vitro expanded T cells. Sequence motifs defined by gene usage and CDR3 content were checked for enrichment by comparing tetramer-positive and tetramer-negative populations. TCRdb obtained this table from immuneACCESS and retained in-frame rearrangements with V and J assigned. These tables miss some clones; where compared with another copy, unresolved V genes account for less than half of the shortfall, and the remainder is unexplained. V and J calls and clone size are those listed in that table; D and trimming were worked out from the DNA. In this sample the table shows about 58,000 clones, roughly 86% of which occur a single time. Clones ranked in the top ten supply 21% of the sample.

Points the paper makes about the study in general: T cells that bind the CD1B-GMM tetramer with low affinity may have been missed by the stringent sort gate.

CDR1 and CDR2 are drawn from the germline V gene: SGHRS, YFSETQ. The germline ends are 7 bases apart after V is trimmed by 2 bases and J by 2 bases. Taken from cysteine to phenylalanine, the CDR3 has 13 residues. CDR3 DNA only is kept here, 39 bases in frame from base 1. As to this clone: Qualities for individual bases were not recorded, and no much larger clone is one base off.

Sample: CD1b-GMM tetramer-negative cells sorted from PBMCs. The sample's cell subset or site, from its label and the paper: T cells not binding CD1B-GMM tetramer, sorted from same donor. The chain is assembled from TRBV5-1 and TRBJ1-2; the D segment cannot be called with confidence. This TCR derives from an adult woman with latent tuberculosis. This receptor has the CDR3 CASSFTANYGYTF. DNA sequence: TGCGCCAGCAGCTTTACAGCAAACTATGGCTACACCTTC.